This T cell receptor (beta chain) comes out of a study of blood T cell repertoires in COVID-19. About the research overall: There were acute and convalescent COVID-19 samples, and they came from the United States, Italy and Spain. Nucleic acid was either cDNA or gDNA, and it came from T cells, B-cell-depleted T cells, or PBMCs.

V was clipped by 4 bases and J by 9 bases, with 20 bases between them. Germline CDR1 is SGHRS and CDR2 is YFSETQ. The CDR3 contains 15 residues. Sequencing used immunoSEQ multiplex PCR; TCRdb keeps in-frame clones, though not all of them. The sample contains about 400,000 clones, over 75% of which appear only once. Everyone who took part was about 18 to 90 years old, and they came from 24 US areas. Which cohort a participant joined came from the clinical history participants gave. Sequencing used PBMCs or T cells enriched from blood (not recorded which). The clonotype comes from a woman between 35 and 50 years old with acute COVID-19. This chain joins TRBV5-1 and TRBJ1-3, with D perhaps matching TRBD1 (5 bases). The CDR3 bases are TGCGCCAGCAGCCTAGGAGGGGCGGGATTTGGCACCATATATTTT. Translating it yields CASSLGGAGFGTIYF.